A single sample is the source of the 3 T cell receptor beta chains below, sequenced in a study of PD-1 and CTLA-4 blockade in melanoma. Using immunoSEQ multiplex PCR, the repertoire was profiled, and TCRdb retains in-frame clones only, with some absent. The sample has approximately 17,000 clones; approximately 63% are singletons. Material: CD8+ T cells from peripheral blood, obtained from a patient given anti-PD-1 treatment. All receptors derive from a human donor with melanoma.

The chain has TRBV19 and TRBJ1-2; the D gene is possibly TRBD1 (5 bases). Germline lookup yields CDR1 LNHDA and CDR2 SQIVND (reference sequence). The ends were cut back, 1 base at V and 6 bases at J, with 12 bases in the middle. The CDR3 is 14 residues long. The CDR3 nucleotides read TGTGCCAGTAGTATAGGCAGGGAAGCGGATGGCTACACCTTC. Protein: CASSIGREADGYTF.

The chain is built from TRBV7-6 and TRBJ2-7, with 9 bases that match TRBD2. Germline assignment: CDR1 SGHVS and CDR2 FNYEAQ. With 4 bases clipped from V and 3 bases from J, the junction kept 7 bases outside the gene matches. CDR3 length: 15 amino acids. The CDR3 nucleotides read TGTGCCAGCAGCTCGTCTAGCGGGGTCGACTACGAGCAGTACTTC. Amino acid sequence: CASSSSSGVDYEQYF.

This chain joins TRBV5-6 and TRBJ2-5; 7 nucleotides agree with TRBD1. V lost 4 bases to trimming and J lost 1 base; unmatched junction nucleotides: 7. The CDR3 extends over 15 amino acids. Germline CDR1 is SGHDT and CDR2 is YYEEEE. The CDR3 region has the DNA TGTGCCAGCAGCCAATTCACAGGGGTCCAAGAGACCCAGTACTTC. Amino acid sequence: CASSQFTGVQETQYF.